Shown below are 27 T cell receptor beta chains from a single sample sequenced in a study of CD8+CD57+ T cells in acquired aplastic anemia. Whoever was chosen for sequencing had shown CD8+CD57+ cell expansion by flow cytometry. Genomic DNA, the template, was used for profiling of the TCR beta VDJ and CDR3. One entry per CDR3 protein, called by TCRdb with MiXCR from the reads. Here the sample spans roughly 170,000 distinct CDR3 sequences, approximately 48% being singletons. Sample: sorted CD4+, CD8+, or CD8+CD57+ T cells (not recorded which) from PBMCs. The source is a human donor with aplastic anemia.

This chain connects TRBV10-3 to TRBJ2-7; D is perhaps TRBD2 (7 bases). Germline lookup yields CDR1 ENHRY and CDR2 SYGVKD. CDR3 length: 13 amino acids. V lost 0 bases to trimming and J lost 5 bases, with 8 bases between them. CDR3 loop: CAISESGGHEQYF. As DNA, the CDR3 is TGTGCCATCAGTGAGTCCGGGGGGCACGAGCAGTACTTC.

The chain couples TRBV11-1 to TRBJ2-3, with no clear D. From germline, CDR1 is SGHAT and CDR2 FQDESV (reference sequence). The CDR3 totals 15 residues. The V end was cut by 5 bases, the J end by 0 bases, with 12 bases between. CDR3 sequence: CASSIQASSTDTQYF. CDR3 bases: TGTGCCAGCAGCATTCAGGCGTCTAGCACAGATACGCAGTATTTT. Based on the CDR3 plus reference TRBV11-1 and TRBJ2-3, the full variable domain is EAEVAQSPRYKITEKSQAVAFWCDPISGHATLYWYRQILGQGPELLVQFQDESVVDDSQLPKDRFSAERLKGVDSTLKIQPAELGDSAMYLCASSIQASSTDTQYFGPGTRLTVL.

The chain joins TRBV6-5 to TRBJ2-7; 7 nucleotides match TRBD1. There are 14 residues in the CDR3. V lost 2 bases and J lost 1; bases outside the gene matches: 2. Germline CDR1 reads MNHEY; CDR2 reads SVGAGI. The CDR3 region is CASSYTTGSYEQYF. The DNA of the CDR3 is TGTGCCAGCAGTTACACGACAGGGTCCTACGAGCAGTACTTC.

The rearrangement links TRBV10-3 to TRBJ1-5, with 10 positions matching TRBD1. The CDR3 spans 15 residues. CDR1 is ENHRY, CDR2 SYGVKD, per germline. With 4 bases clipped from V and 7 bases from J, the junction kept 7 bases outside the gene matches. CDR3 amino acids: CAISGTGGSGQPQHF. The CDR3 DNA reads TGTGCCATCAGTGGGACAGGGGGATCGGGGCAGCCCCAGCATTTT.

At least ten counts were recorded for this clonotype. J is TRBJ2-7 and V is TRBV5-6, with 8 bases aligning to TRBD1. This CDR3 region has 14 residues. Losses at the gene ends were 1 base for V and 2 bases for J; bases not matched to a gene: 2. Germline V lookup: CDR1 SGHDT, CDR2 YYEEEE. The CDR3, as DNA: TGTGCCAGCAGCTTGAGGGACAGGACCTACGAGCAGTACTTC. It encodes CASSLRDRTYEQYF.

Concerning this clonotype itself: A read error may explain this, as a much larger clone is one base away. The rearrangement uses TRBV12-3 or TRBV12-4 and TRBJ2-1; 8 bases map to TRBD1. After removal of 5 bases from V and 1 base from J, the junction contained 7 bases not matched to a gene. CDR3 length: 16 residues. The CDR3 here is CASSPADRASYNEQFF. The DNA of the CDR3 is TGTGCCAGCAGTCCGGCGGACAGGGCTTCCTACAATGAGCAGTTCTTC.

The rearrangement links TRBV29-1 to TRBJ2-7; 10 bases are shared with TRBD1. V was pared by 6 bases and J by 6 bases, with 5 bases of the junction left unmatched. CDR1 and CDR2 (germline): SQVTM, ANQGSEA. This CDR3 is 12 amino acids long. CDR3 amino acids: CSVRQGASEQYF. The CDR3 nucleotides are TGCAGCGTCAGACAGGGGGCATCCGAGCAGTACTTC.

Of note for this clonotype: This CDR3 is missing its conserved last phenylalanine or tryptophan, likely due to a read error. The V and J genes are TRBV7-8 and TRBJ2-7; D remains unclear. This CDR3 contains 14 residues. CDR1 and CDR2 from the germline V gene are SGHVS and FQNEAQ. Trimming shortened V by 2 bases and J by 6 bases, and 14 bases separated the two germline ends. The CDR3 protein is CASSLSAVPLEQYS. DNA of the CDR3: TGTGCCAGCAGCTTAAGCGCGGTCCCCCTCGAGCAGTACTCC.

A word on this clonotype: This likely comes from a read error, as the CDR3 has no conserved phenylalanine or tryptophan at its end. The CDR3 loop reads CASSFLNQPQHL. For the CDR3, the DNA is TGTGCCAGCAGTTTCCTCAATCAGCCCCAGCATCTT. The V and J genes are TRBV27 and TRBJ1-5; D gene ambiguous. Germline CDR1 MNHEY, CDR2 SMNVEV (reference sequence). Trimming pared 3 bases from V and 3 bases from J, leaving 3 bases between. CDR3 length: 12 residues.

As to this clonotype: The junction does not match germline at one end; this may be a read error. The chain couples TRBV14 to TRBJ1-4; D perhaps matches TRBD1 (5 bases). CDR1 is SGHDN and CDR2 is FVKESK in the germline V gene. The CDR3 sequence is 15 residues long. The CDR3 region is CAGSQDGRGNEKLFF. For the CDR3, the DNA is TGTGCCGGCAGCCAAGATGGGCGGGGCAATGAAAAACTGTTTTTT.

This clonotype was observed at least ten times. The CDR3 DNA reads TGTGCCAGTAGTCCCGACAGGGACTCACCCCTCCACTTT. It is translated as CASSPDRDSPLHF. V is TRBV19 and J is TRBJ1-6; 7 nucleotides agree with TRBD1. Per the germline V gene, CDR1 is LNHDA and CDR2 is SQIVND (reference sequence). V lost 5 bases and J lost 10; bases outside the gene matches: 5. The CDR3 is 13 amino acids.

The chain couples TRBV2 to TRBJ2-1; 9 positions match TRBD2. CDR1 and CDR2 (germline): SNHLY, FYNNEI. The CDR3 sequence is 14 residues long. J lost 8 bases, V lost 6 bases, and 8 bases had no gene match. The DNA of the CDR3 is TGTGCCAGCAGCTTGCCTAGCGGGGTCTATGAGCAGTTCTTC. This gives the protein CASSLPSGVYEQFF.

In its sample, this clonotype was seen many times. The rearrangement joins TRBV20-1 to TRBJ2-3; possibly TRBD1 or TRBD2 for D (5 bases each). The V end lost 5 bases, the J end lost 2 bases, and 14 bases lay between the germline ends. The CDR3 loop spans 14 amino acids. Germline V gene sequence: CDR1 DFQATT, CDR2 SNEGSKA (reference sequence). In DNA form, the CDR3 reads TGCAGTGCTCCAAGGGACCGGGCCACAGATACGCAGTATTTT. This sequence encodes CSAPRDRATDTQYF.

This clonotype was seen ten or more times. This rearrangement joins TRBV19 to TRBJ2-5; 7 positions agree with TRBD1. V lost 6 bases, J lost 4 bases, and 8 bases stayed unmatched. This CDR3 comprises 14 residues. The germline gives CDR1 LNHDA, CDR2 SQIVND (reference sequence). CDR3 amino acids: CASSGTAGIETQYF. DNA of the CDR3: TGTGCCAGTAGCGGGACAGCCGGAATAGAGACCCAGTACTTC. The full variable domain, in which reference TRBV19 and TRBJ2-5 provide the parts outside the CDR3, is DGGITQSPKYLFRKEGQNVTLSCEQNLNHDAMYWYRQDPGQGLRLIYYSQIVNDFQKGDIAEGYSVSREKKESFPLTVTSAQKNPTAFYLCASSGTAGIETQYFGPGTRLLVL.

In its sample, this clonotype was seen a few times. The rearrangement links TRBV7-3 to TRBJ2-7, with 11 bases that match TRBD2. The V gene's germline CDR1 is SGHTA and CDR2 FQGTGA. This CDR3 comprises 12 residues. The V and J ends lost 9 bases and 5 bases, in that order; junction bases with no gene match: 3. Written as DNA, the CDR3 is TGTGCCAGTAGCGGGGGGGCCCACGAGCAGTACTTC. As protein: CASSGGAHEQYF. Full variable domain (outside the CDR3, taken from reference TRBV7-3 and TRBJ2-7): GAGVSQTPSNKVTEKGKYVELRCDPISGHTALYWYRQSLGQGPEFLIYFQGTGAADDSGLPNDRFFAVRPEGSVSTLKIQRTERGDSAVYLCASSGGAHEQYFGPGTRLTVT.

This sequence joins TRBV15 and TRBJ1-5; D may be TRBD1 (6 bases). CDR3 size: 14 residues. V lost 1 base to trimming and J lost 5 bases, with 9 bases between them. Germline lookup yields CDR1 LNHNV and CDR2 YYDKDF (reference sequence). CDR3 sequence (DNA): TGTGCCACCAGCAGAGTTGCAGGGGATCAGCCCCAGCATTTT. It is translated as CATSRVAGDQPQHF.

This rearrangement joins TRBV3-1 to TRBJ2-1; the match to TRBD2 covers 10 bases. The J segment lost 5 bases and the V segment lost 1 base, leaving 2 bases of the junction unmatched. CDR1 and CDR2 from the germline V gene are LGHDT and YNNKEL (reference sequence). The CDR3 sequence is 15 residues long. The CDR3 sequence: CASSQVSGGDNEQFF. For the CDR3, the DNA is TGTGCCAGCAGCCAAGTCAGCGGGGGGGACAATGAGCAGTTCTTC.

The chain uses TRBV20-1 and TRBJ2-7; D is possibly TRBD2 (6 bases). Germline values: CDR1 DFQATT, CDR2 SNEGSKA (reference sequence). V was cut by 3 bases and J by 2 bases, with 14 bases left in between. CDR3 length: 14 amino acids. Here the CDR3 reads CSASGTSLAYEQYF. Written as DNA, the CDR3 is TGCAGTGCTAGTGGAACTAGCTTAGCCTACGAGCAGTACTTC.

This clonotype was recorded at least ten times. V usage is TRBV5-1 and J usage is TRBJ2-2; TRBD2 aligns across 11 bases. Trimming cost V 4 bases and J 4 bases; bases outside gene matches: 9. From germline, CDR1 is SGHRS and CDR2 YFSETQ. The CDR3 is 17 residues long. The CDR3 DNA is TGCGCCAGCAGCCCTCACACTAGCGGGGGTAGCACCGGGGAGCTGTTTTTT. This translates into CASSPHTSGGSTGELFF.

The chain uses TRBV2 and TRBJ1-2; no definite D call. V shed 0 bases and J shed 8 bases, with 7 bases lying between them. CDR1 SNHLY and CDR2 FYNNEI come from the germline V gene. The CDR3 spans 12 residues. The CDR3 DNA reads TGTGCCAGCAGTGAAGCGCTTCGAGGCTACACCTTC. Its protein is CASSEALRGYTF.

The rearrangement uses TRBV14 and TRBJ2-3; TRBD2 agrees at 8 bases. The CDR3 is 15 residues long. The J segment lost 1 base and the V segment lost 3 bases, leaving 3 bases of the junction unmatched. Per the germline V gene, CDR1 is SGHDN and CDR2 is FVKESK. In DNA form, the CDR3 reads TGTGCCAGCAGCCAGTGGGGACTAGGCACAGATACGCAGTATTTT. Its translation: CASSQWGLGTDTQYF.

In its sample, this clonotype was seen many times. This rearrangement joins TRBV2 to TRBJ2-7, with D perhaps matching TRBD2 (6 bases). V shed 6 bases and J shed 6 bases, with 18 bases lying between them. CDR3 length: 14 residues. Per the germline V gene, CDR1 is SNHLY and CDR2 is FYNNEI. CDR3 nucleotide sequence: TGTGCCAGCAGCCTGCGACTGGACTATTCCGAGCAGTACTTC. Its protein product is CASSLRLDYSEQYF.

The chain has TRBV20-1 and TRBJ1-6; TRBD1 aligns across 9 bases. CDR1 and CDR2 from the germline V gene are DFQATT and SNEGSKA (reference sequence). Trimming removed 4 bases from V and 7 bases from J; junction bases left unmatched: 2. This CDR3 is 13 amino acids long. The CDR3 sequence: CSAKGQGNSPLHF. In DNA, the CDR3 is TGCAGTGCTAAGGGACAGGGCAATTCACCCCTCCACTTT.

Regarding this clonotype: It is likely a read error, because the conserved phenylalanine at the end of the CDR3 is missing. The chain is built from TRBV6-1 and TRBJ1-1; 10 nucleotides match TRBD1. The CDR3 runs 15 residues. Trimming at V came to 6 bases and at J to 4 bases, leaving 8 bases not matched to a gene. The germline CDR1 and CDR2 sequences are MNHNS and SASEGT. Here the CDR3 DNA reads TGTGCCAGCAGCCAAAGACAGGGGGCCTCCACTGAAGCTTTCCTT. It yields the protein CASSQRQGASTEAFL.

This clonotype was seen at least ten times. This chain connects TRBV5-1 to TRBJ2-5, with TRBD2 matching 13 bases. The CDR3 is 17 residues long. CDR1 and CDR2 (germline): SGHRS, YFSETQ. V shed 4 bases and J 3 bases; nucleotides not matched to a gene: 9. Written as DNA, the CDR3 is TGCGCCAGCAGCGCCGGACTAGCGGGGGCCTGGGAAGAGACCCAGTACTTC. Protein product: CASSAGLAGAWEETQYF. Combining the CDR3 with reference TRBV5-1 and TRBJ2-5 gives the whole variable domain KAGVTQTPRYLIKTRGQQVTLSCSPISGHRSVSWYQQTPGQGLQFLFEYFSETQRNKGNFPGRFSGRQFSNSRSEMNVSTLELGDSALYLCASSAGLAGAWEETQYFGPGTRLLVL.

This clonotype was counted ten times or more. The V and J genes are TRBV5-1 and TRBJ1-4; 10 nucleotides agree with TRBD1. Germline-derived CDR1 and CDR2 are SGHRS and YFSETQ. The CDR3 extends over 13 amino acids. The J segment lost 10 bases and the V segment lost 4 bases, leaving 4 bases of the junction unmatched. The CDR3 loop is CASSTGQGGKLFF. The DNA for the CDR3 is TGCGCCAGCAGCACCGGACAGGGGGGAAAACTGTTTTTT. The full variable domain, rest sourced from reference TRBV5-1 and TRBJ1-4, is KAGVTQTPRYLIKTRGQQVTLSCSPISGHRSVSWYQQTPGQGLQFLFEYFSETQRNKGNFPGRFSGRQFSNSRSEMNVSTLELGDSALYLCASSTGQGGKLFFGSGTQLSVL.

This clonotype has only a few counts. With a much larger clone just one base away, this may be a read error. This chain connects TRBV11-1 to TRBJ2-2; tentatively, D is TRBD1 or TRBD2 (5 bases each). This CDR3 comprises 16 residues. Looked up from germline, CDR1 is SGHAT and CDR2 is FQDESV (reference sequence). CDR3 amino acids: CASRVGQGVNTGDLFF. In DNA, the CDR3 is TGTGCCAGCAGGGTGGGTCAAGGGGTCAACACCGGGGATCTGTTTTTT.